The 4 T cell receptor beta chains presented below share a single source sample, sequenced in a study of technical replicates of blood from a few donors. The method was immunoSEQ multiplex PCR; TCRdb's version includes in-frame clones alone and lacks a portion of them. The sample has tens of thousands of clones; roughly 95% are singletons. Sequenced input: T cells isolated from PBMCs. The receptors originated from a human donor in good health.

The chain joins TRBV5-1 to TRBJ2-3; 7 bases map to TRBD2. Germline V gene sequence: CDR1 SGHRS, CDR2 YFSETQ. With V trimmed by 2 bases and J by 3 bases, 3 bases remained unmatched. The CDR3 sequence is 14 residues long. The CDR3, as DNA: TGCGCCAGCAGCTTTGGGGGGGGTACAGATACGCAGTATTTT. Translating it yields CASSFGGGTDTQYF.

The genes are TRBV10-3 and TRBJ2-1; tentatively, D is TRBD2 (6 bases). The V end lost 5 bases, the J end lost 9 bases, and 35 bases lay between the germline ends. This CDR3 region has 20 residues. Germline-derived CDR1 and CDR2 are ENHRY and SYGVKD. The chain's CDR3 is CAISTSVGTPGIKPFGEQFF. CDR3 coding DNA: TGTGCCATCAGTACCTCAGTGGGGACTCCCGGGATTAAGCCGTTTGGTGAGCAGTTCTTC.

The gene calls are TRBV7-9 and TRBJ2-7; the match to TRBD2 covers 11 bases. Germline CDR1 reads SEHNR; CDR2 reads FQNEAQ (reference sequence). V shed 5 bases and J 5 bases; nucleotides not matched to a gene: 8. CDR3 length equals 15 residues. This CDR3 is CASSLFSGRAHEQYF. The DNA of the CDR3 is TGTGCCAGCAGCCTCTTTAGCGGGAGGGCCCACGAGCAGTACTTC.

This sequence joins TRBV6-5 and TRBJ2-5; 8 positions agree with TRBD2. Germline lookup yields CDR1 MNHEY and CDR2 SVGAGI. The CDR3 is made up of 16 amino acids. Trimming at V came to 2 bases and at J to 5 bases, leaving 10 bases not matched to a gene. Here the CDR3 reads CASSYRPRGGYETQYF. For the CDR3, the DNA is TGTGCCAGCAGTTACAGGCCACGGGGGGGGTATGAGACCCAGTACTTC.